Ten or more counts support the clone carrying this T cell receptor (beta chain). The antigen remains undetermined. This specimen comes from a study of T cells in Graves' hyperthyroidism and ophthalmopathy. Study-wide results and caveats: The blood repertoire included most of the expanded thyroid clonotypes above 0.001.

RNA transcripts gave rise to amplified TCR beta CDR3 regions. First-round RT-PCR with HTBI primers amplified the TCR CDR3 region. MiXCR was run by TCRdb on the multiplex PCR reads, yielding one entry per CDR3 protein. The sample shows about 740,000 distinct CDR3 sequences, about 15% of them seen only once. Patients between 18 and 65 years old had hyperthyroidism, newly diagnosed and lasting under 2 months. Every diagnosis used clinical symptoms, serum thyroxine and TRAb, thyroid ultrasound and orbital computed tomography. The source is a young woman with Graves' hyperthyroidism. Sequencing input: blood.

This chain's CDR3 is CSVCGPSYNEQFF. CDR3 DNA: TGCAGTGTTTGTGGGCCCTCCTACAATGAGCAGTTCTTC. V usage is TRBV20-1 and J usage is TRBJ2-1, with no clear D. The CDR3 covers 13 residues. Looked up from germline, CDR1 is DFQATT and CDR2 is SNEGSKA (reference sequence). V lost 7 bases to trimming and J lost 0 bases, with 10 bases between them.